Given below is one T cell receptor beta chain in context. A multiplex PCR was run with 60 Vbeta primers and 13 Jbeta primers. Assay used: immunoSEQ multiplex PCR; TCRdb lists only in-frame clones, some missing. The sample includes 180,000 or so clones, 75% to 90% seen only once; the top ten take about 9.3%. The data are from a study of cytomegalovirus exposure and HLA in healthy donors. About the research overall: An analysis done earlier identified roughly 120 million unique TCR beta sequences from approximately 180 million T cells.

The CDR3 is made up of 14 amino acids. Deletions cut 0 bases from V and 6 bases from J, with 11 bases between. Per germline, CDR1 KGHSH and CDR2 LQKENI. Specimen: PBMCs. This TCR derives from a man between 18 and 29 years old in good health and CMV-seropositive. The chain couples TRBV18 to TRBJ1-2, with D tentatively TRBD1 (5 bases). CDR3 nucleotide sequence: TGTGCCAGCTCACCACCTTACAGGTCGGATGGCTACACCTTC. This gives the protein CASSPPYRSDGYTF.